The present entry profiles one TCR beta chain with its context. Its antigen is not known. Unique molecular identifiers (one per individual cDNA molecule) were attached. MiXCR, applied by TCRdb to the 5' RACE reads, yields one record per CDR3 protein. The sample has 90,000 to 120,000 distinct CDR3 sequences, 9.5% to 13% seen once. The V gene's germline CDR1 is SGDLS and CDR2 YYNGEE. The V end lost 0 bases, the J end lost 6 bases, and 6 bases lay between the germline ends. The CDR3 spans 13 residues. This specimen comes from a study of early T cells in non-severe SARS-CoV-2 infection. Study-wide background: Bulk RNA taken from unsorted whole blood was sequenced, leaving chains unpaired.

General study findings and limits: Sequences matched to VDJdb favored anti-spike CD8 responses, while private and CD4 specificities were missed.

This TCR derives from an adult who was a healthcare worker with PCR-confirmed SARS-CoV-2 infection or an uninfected control (not recorded which). Sequencing was done on a sample of whole blood. The genes are TRBV9 and TRBJ2-2; D gene unclear. The CDR3: CASSVGSAGELFF. CDR3 DNA sequence: TGTGCCAGCAGCGTAGGCTCGGCCGGGGAGCTGTTTTTT.